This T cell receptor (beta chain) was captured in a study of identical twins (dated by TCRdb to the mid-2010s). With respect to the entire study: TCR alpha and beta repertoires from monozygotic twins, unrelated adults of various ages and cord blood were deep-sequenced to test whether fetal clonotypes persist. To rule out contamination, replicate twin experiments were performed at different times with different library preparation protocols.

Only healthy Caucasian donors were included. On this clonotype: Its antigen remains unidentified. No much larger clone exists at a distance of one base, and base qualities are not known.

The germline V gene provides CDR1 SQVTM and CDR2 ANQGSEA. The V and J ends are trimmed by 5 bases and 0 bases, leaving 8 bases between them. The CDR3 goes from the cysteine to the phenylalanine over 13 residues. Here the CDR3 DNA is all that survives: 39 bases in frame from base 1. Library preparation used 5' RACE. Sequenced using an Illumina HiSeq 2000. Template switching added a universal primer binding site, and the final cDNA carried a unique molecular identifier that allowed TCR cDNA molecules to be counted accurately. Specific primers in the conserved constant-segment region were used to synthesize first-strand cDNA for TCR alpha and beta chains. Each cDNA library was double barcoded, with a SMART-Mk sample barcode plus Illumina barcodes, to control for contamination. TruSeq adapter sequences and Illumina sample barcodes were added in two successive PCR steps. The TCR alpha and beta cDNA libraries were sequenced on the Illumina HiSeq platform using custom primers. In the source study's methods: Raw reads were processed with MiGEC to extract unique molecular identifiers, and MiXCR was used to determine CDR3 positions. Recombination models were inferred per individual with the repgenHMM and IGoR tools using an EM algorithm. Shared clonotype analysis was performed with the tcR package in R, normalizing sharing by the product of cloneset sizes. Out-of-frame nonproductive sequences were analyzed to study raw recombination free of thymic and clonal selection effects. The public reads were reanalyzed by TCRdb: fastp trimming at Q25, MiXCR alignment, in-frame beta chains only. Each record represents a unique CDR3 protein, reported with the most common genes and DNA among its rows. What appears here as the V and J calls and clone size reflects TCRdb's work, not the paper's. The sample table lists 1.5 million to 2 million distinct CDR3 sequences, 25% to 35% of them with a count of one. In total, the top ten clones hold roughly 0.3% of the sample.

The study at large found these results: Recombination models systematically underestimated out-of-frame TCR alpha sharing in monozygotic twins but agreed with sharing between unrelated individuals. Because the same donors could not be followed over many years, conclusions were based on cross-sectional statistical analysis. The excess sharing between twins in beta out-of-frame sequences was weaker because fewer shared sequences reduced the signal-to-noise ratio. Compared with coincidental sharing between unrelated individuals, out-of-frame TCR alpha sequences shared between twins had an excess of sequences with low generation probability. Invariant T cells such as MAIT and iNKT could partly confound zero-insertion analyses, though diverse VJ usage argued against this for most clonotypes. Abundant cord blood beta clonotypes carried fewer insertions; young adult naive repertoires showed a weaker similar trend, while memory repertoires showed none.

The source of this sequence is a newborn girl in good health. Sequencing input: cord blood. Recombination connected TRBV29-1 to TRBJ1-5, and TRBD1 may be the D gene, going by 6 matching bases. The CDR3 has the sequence CSVSQGSNQPQHF. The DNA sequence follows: TGCAGCGTTTCACAGGGTAGCAATCAGCCCCAGCATTTT.